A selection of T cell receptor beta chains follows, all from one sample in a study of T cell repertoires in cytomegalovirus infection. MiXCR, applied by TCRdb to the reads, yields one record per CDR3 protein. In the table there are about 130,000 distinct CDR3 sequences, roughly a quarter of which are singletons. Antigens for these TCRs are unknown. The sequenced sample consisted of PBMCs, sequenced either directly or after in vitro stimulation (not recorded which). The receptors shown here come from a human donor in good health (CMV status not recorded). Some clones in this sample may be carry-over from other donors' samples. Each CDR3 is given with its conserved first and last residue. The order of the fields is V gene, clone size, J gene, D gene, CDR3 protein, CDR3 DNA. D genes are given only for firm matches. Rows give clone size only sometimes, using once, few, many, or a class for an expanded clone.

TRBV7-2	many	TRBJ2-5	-	CASSLLGTQYF	TGTGCCAGCAGCTTGCTAGGGACCCAGTACTTC
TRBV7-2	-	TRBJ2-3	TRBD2	CASRVGGADTQYF	TGTGCCAGCAGAGTCGGGGGGGCAGATACGCAGTATTTT
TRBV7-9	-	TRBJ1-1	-	CASSSTISERGDTEAFF	TGTGCCAGCAGCTCCACTATAAGCGAAAGGGGCGACACTGAAGCTTTCTTT
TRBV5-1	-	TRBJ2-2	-	CANSLVAGSAPGELFF	TGCGCCAACAGCTTGGTAGCTGGTAGTGCCCCCGGGGAGCTGTTTTTT
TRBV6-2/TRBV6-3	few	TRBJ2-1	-	CASTVRPGTEQFF	TGTGCCAGCACCGTCCGCCCGGGAACGGAACAGTTCTTC
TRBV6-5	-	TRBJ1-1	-	CASSYSANTEAFF	TGTGCCAGCAGTTACTCGGCTAACACTGAAGCTTTCTTT
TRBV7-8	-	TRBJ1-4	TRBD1	CASSPYQGQGGEKLFF	TGTGCCAGCAGCCCATACCAAGGACAGGGGGGTGAAAAACTGTTTTTT
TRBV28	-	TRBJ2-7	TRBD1	CASSIRDRDVEQYF	TGTGCCAGCAGTATCCGGGACAGGGACGTCGAGCAGTACTTC
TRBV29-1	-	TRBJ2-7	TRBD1	CSVELRDRGYEQYF	TGCAGCGTTGAACTACGGGACAGGGGCTACGAGCAGTACTTC
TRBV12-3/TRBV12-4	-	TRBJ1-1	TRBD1	CATAGQMNTEAFF	TGTGCCACAGCGGGACAGATGAACACTGAAGCTTTCTTT
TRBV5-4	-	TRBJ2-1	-	CASSPWTTNNEQFF	TGTGCCAGCAGTCCGTGGACTACAAACAATGAGCAGTTCTTC
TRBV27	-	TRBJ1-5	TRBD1	CASSLGQGYQPQHF	TGTGCCAGCTCTTTGGGACAGGGATATCAGCCCCAGCATTTT
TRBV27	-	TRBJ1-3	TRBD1	CASSLSRPGGGNTIYF	TGTGCCAGCAGTTTATCCCGACCAGGGGGGGGGAACACCATATATTTT
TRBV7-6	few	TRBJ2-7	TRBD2	CASSSLSGRDAAYEQYF	TGTGCCAGCAGCTCCCTAAGCGGGAGGGATGCGGCCTACGAGCAGTACTTC
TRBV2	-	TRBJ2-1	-	CASSGRDGRSYNEQFF	TGTGCCAGCAGCGGACGGGACGGCCGCTCCTACAATGAGCAGTTCTTC
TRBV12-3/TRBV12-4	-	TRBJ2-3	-	CASSFSRGGTDTQYF	TGTGCCAGCAGTTTCTCCAGGGGAGGGACAGATACGCAGTATTTT
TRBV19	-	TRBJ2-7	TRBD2	CASSGAPTSGASAYEQYF	TGTGCCAGTAGCGGGGCCCCCACTAGCGGAGCCTCCGCCTACGAGCAGTACTTC
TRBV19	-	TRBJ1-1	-	CASSNGPNTEAFF	TGTGCCAGTAGTAACGGACCGAACACTGAAGCTTTCTTT
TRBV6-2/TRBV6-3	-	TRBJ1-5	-	CASSYGGAHSNQPQHF	TGTGCCAGCAGTTACGGGGGGGCCCATAGCAATCAGCCCCAGCATTTT
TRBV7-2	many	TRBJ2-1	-	CASSLALAAYEQFF	TGTGCCAGCAGCTTAGCGCTCGCAGCCTATGAGCAGTTCTTC
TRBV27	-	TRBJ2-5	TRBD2	CASRPVAGGETQYF	TGTGCCAGCAGACCCGTGGCGGGAGGAGAGACCCAGTACTTC
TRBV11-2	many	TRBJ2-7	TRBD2	CASSSSLAGQYF	TGTGCCAGCAGCTCCTCCTTAGCGGGGCAGTACTTC
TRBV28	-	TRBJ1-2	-	CASSVGGPDYGYTF	TGTGCCAGCAGCGTGGGGGGCCCGGACTATGGCTACACCTTC
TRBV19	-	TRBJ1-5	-	CASTYTSRGYGNSNQPQHF	TGTGCCAGTACGTATACGTCGCGGGGGTACGGAAATAGCAATCAGCCCCAGCATTTT
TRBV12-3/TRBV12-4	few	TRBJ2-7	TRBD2	CASSPPGAGGNYEQYF	TGTGCCAGCAGTCCCCCGGGAGCGGGAGGGAATTACGAGCAGTACTTC
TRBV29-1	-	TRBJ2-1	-	CSVELPRQYNEQFF	TGCAGCGTTGAATTGCCCCGACAGTACAATGAGCAGTTCTTC
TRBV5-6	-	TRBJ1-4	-	CASSLDGGYLNEKLFF	TGTGCCAGCAGCTTGGATGGGGGATACTTAAATGAAAAACTGTTTTTT
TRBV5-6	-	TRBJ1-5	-	CASSLATSGGNQPQHF	TGTGCCAGCAGCTTGGCTACTTCAGGGGGCAATCAGCCCCAGCATTTT
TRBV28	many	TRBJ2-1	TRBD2	CASIPGTSGYNEQFF	TGTGCCAGCATACCCGGGACTAGCGGCTACAATGAGCAGTTCTTC
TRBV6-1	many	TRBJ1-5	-	CASRPGPVSNQPQHF	TGTGCCAGCAGACCGGGTCCTGTGAGCAATCAGCCCCAGCATTTT
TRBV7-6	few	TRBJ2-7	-	CASSSGSQGTYEQYF	TGTGCCAGCAGCTCAGGATCTCAGGGTACCTACGAGCAGTACTTC
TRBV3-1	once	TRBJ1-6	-	CASSQDAPLGGNSPLHF	TGTGCCAGCAGCCAAGACGCTCCCCTAGGGGGTAATTCACCCCTCCACTTT